This note documents a single T cell receptor (beta chain) sequence. Within its sample, this clonotype is medium-sized (0.01 to 0.1%). Its binding antigen is unknown. No base-level quality is on record; no much larger clone is a single base apart. The instrument was an Illumina MiSeq. The public reads were reprocessed in TCRdb via fastp at Q25 and MiXCR, keeping in-frame beta chains. When rows share a CDR3 protein, they turn into one entry using the most common DNA and genes. In this sample the table shows approximately 4,800 distinct CDR3 sequences, more than 8% of which occur a single time. The ten largest account for 30% to 40% of the sample. This entry belongs to a study. This clonotype originated in a human donor with rheumatoid arthritis. Input material: CD4+ T cells from peripheral blood.

The DNA sequence reads TGCGCCAGCAGCTTGGCCCACAGGTCCGAGGGGGAAAAACTGTTTTTT. Its translation is CASSLAHRSEGEKLFF. The sequence links TRBV5-1 to TRBJ1-4; D gene: possibly TRBD1, on 5 matching bases. Spanning cysteine to phenylalanine, the CDR3 consists of 16 amino acids. Just the 48-base CDR3 DNA is kept, in frame starting at base 1. V is reduced by 0 bases and J by 8 bases, leaving a spacing of 17 bases between them. The germline V gene gives CDR1 as SGHRS and CDR2 as YFSETQ. This CDR3, with the reference TRBV5-1 and TRBJ1-4 proteins standing in past its ends, gives the full variable domain KAGVTQTPRYLIKTRGQQVTLSCSPISGHRSVSWYQQTPGQGLQFLFEYFSETQRNKGNFPGRFSGRQFSNSRSEMNVSTLELGDSALYLCASSLAHRSEGEKLFFGSGTQLSVL.